The 22 T cell receptor beta chains in this list originate from one sample, sequenced in a study of cytomegalovirus exposure and HLA in healthy donors. Amplification used 60 Vbeta primers and 13 Jbeta primers. Using immunoSEQ multiplex PCR, the repertoire was profiled, and TCRdb retains in-frame clones only, with some absent. The sample lists around 150,000 clones, 65% to 85% seen once, with around 4.5% in the top ten. Source material: PBMCs. The receptor source for this set is a woman between 40 and 55 years old in good health and CMV-seropositive.

The chain uses TRBV30 and TRBJ2-7; 12 nucleotides align to TRBD1. The CDR3 is 14 amino acids. The germline V gene encodes CDR1 GTSNPN and CDR2 SVGIG (reference sequence). V was pared by 7 bases and J by 4 bases, with 8 bases of the junction left unmatched. The CDR3 region has the DNA TGTGCCTCAAGCGGGACAGGGGGCAGGTACGAGCAGTACTTC. Protein: CASSGTGGRYEQYF.

This chain joins TRBV30 and TRBJ1-6; TRBD1 is a possible D gene (5 bases). CDR3 size: 17 residues. Germline-derived CDR1 and CDR2 are GTSNPN and SVGIG (reference sequence). With 0 bases removed from V and 8 bases from J, the gap between germline ends came to 20 bases. The CDR3 DNA is TGTGCCTGGAGTGTACGGAGTTGGGTCAGGGTAGATTCACCCCTCCACTTT. Its translation: CAWSVRSWVRVDSPLHF.

Only a few counts were recorded for this clone. This chain uses TRBV7-3 with TRBJ2-1; 7 nucleotides match TRBD2. This CDR3 region has 15 residues. Germline CDR1 and CDR2: SGHTA and FQGTGA. V trimming: 3 bases; J trimming: 2 bases; junction bases outside the gene matches: 4. CDR3 in DNA: TGTGCCAGCAGCTTTGCTAGCGGTCCCTACAATGAGCAGTTCTTC. Encoded protein: CASSFASGPYNEQFF.

The rearrangement joins TRBV7-6 to TRBJ2-1; perhaps TRBD1 as D (6 bases). Germline CDR1 is SGHVS and CDR2 is FNYEAQ. The length of the CDR3 is 15 residues. The ends were cut back, 4 bases at V and 6 bases at J, with 16 bases in the middle. CDR3 sequence reads: CASSSGTLTFNEQFF. In nucleotides, the CDR3 is TGTGCCAGCAGCTCAGGGACACTCACCTTCAATGAGCAGTTCTTC.

V is TRBV6-1 and J is TRBJ1-1; D is uncertain. This CDR3 has 11 amino acids. Trimming shortened V by 1 base and J by 8 bases, and 5 bases separated the two germline ends. Germline assignment: CDR1 MNHNS and CDR2 SASEGT. CDR3 sequence reads: CASSEVSEAFF. The DNA of the CDR3 is TGTGCCAGCAGTGAAGTATCCGAAGCTTTCTTT.

The rearrangement uses TRBV7-6 and TRBJ1-3, with D hard to call. CDR1 is SGHVS, CDR2 FNYEAQ, per germline. Trimming shortened V by 1 base and J by 2 bases, and 6 bases separated the two germline ends. The CDR3 consists of 14 residues. The CDR3 sequence: CASSLDSTGNTIYF. CDR3 bases: TGTGCCAGCAGCTTAGACAGTACTGGAAACACCATATATTTT.

This chain uses TRBV29-1 with TRBJ1-5, with 10 bases matching TRBD1. The J segment lost 1 base and the V segment lost 4 bases, leaving 22 bases of the junction unmatched. Germline loops: CDR1 SQVTM, CDR2 ANQGSEA. CDR3 length equals 21 residues. CDR3 amino acids: CSVAGTGDPWGTLGSNQPQHF. The CDR3 DNA follows: TGCAGCGTTGCTGGGACAGGGGACCCGTGGGGGACCTTGGGAAGCAATCAGCCCCAGCATTTT.

This clone was counted a few times. The rearrangement links TRBV4-1 to TRBJ2-6; D gene ambiguous. V was clipped by 0 bases and J by 0 bases, with 3 bases between them. The CDR3 has 15 amino acids. Germline CDR1 and CDR2: MGHRA and YSYEKL. The CDR3 is CASSQDNSGANVLTF. The CDR3 DNA follows: TGCGCCAGCAGCCAAGACAACTCTGGGGCCAACGTCCTGACTTTC.

The genes are TRBV5-4 and TRBJ2-7, with D possibly TRBD2 on 6 matching bases. The germline V gene has CDR1 SGHNT and CDR2 YYREEE (reference sequence). CDR3 length: 15 residues. V lost 0 bases and J lost 5, with 15 bases in between. CDR3 amino acids: CASSLGRYTGDEQYF. CDR3 bases: TGTGCCAGCAGCTTGGGGCGATACACGGGGGACGAGCAGTACTTC.

Turning to this clone: Other nucleotide sequences from this sample produce the same CDR3. This sequence joins TRBV7-2 and TRBJ1-6; D is possibly TRBD1 (5 bases). V was pared by 5 bases and J by 9 bases, with 11 bases between. CDR1 is SGHTA and CDR2 is FQGNSA in the germline V gene. The length of the CDR3 is 13 residues. The chain's CDR3 is CASSATGGSPLHF. The CDR3 region has the DNA TGTGCCAGCAGCGCCACGGGGGGTTCACCCCTCCACTTT.

The chain is built from TRBV28 and TRBJ2-1, with 7 nucleotides matching TRBD2. Unmatched junction bases numbered 8, after V lost 4 bases and J lost 8 bases. The CDR3 sequence is 14 residues long. Germline CDR1 is MDHEN and CDR2 is SYDVKM. CDR3 in amino acids: CASSWMEGGHEQFF. CDR3 in DNA: TGTGCCAGCAGTTGGATGGAGGGAGGGCATGAGCAGTTCTTC.

Only one count was recorded for this clone. The chain joins TRBV19 to TRBJ1-2; 7 bases align to TRBD1. The V gene's germline CDR1 is LNHDA and CDR2 SQIVND (reference sequence). The CDR3 is made up of 14 amino acids. V shed 10 bases, J shed 4 bases, and the junction held 12 bases outside the gene matches. CDR3 protein: CATSTGDSIYGYTF. CDR3 DNA sequence: TGTGCCACCTCCACAGGGGACAGTATCTATGGCTACACCTTC.

The V and J genes are TRBV4-1 and TRBJ1-3; D uncertain. Germline V gene sequence: CDR1 MGHRA, CDR2 YSYEKL. This CDR3 is built from 16 residues. Trimming took 0 bases from V and 0 from J, leaving 9 bases between them. CDR3 coding DNA: TGCGCCAGCAGCCAAGATCGAGCGGCCTCTGGAAACACCATATATTTT. Its protein is CASSQDRAASGNTIYF.

This clone was seen more than once but under ten times. The chain recombines TRBV19 with TRBJ1-4; D ambiguous. Trimming shortened V by 4 bases and J by 5 bases, and 14 bases separated the two germline ends. This CDR3 comprises 15 residues. Germline CDR1 reads LNHDA; CDR2 reads SQIVND (reference sequence). CDR3 nucleotide sequence: TGTGCCAGTAGTACTGAATCGGCGGGGAATGAAAAACTGTTTTTT. Translation: CASSTESAGNEKLFF.

This clone showed up just a few times. The chain has TRBV5-5 and TRBJ1-5; D might be TRBD1 (5 bases). V dropped 4 bases and J dropped 8 bases, with 19 bases sitting between them. CDR1 SGHKS and CDR2 YYEKEE come from the germline V gene (reference sequence). CDR3 length: 15 residues. In DNA form, the CDR3 reads TGTGCCAGCAGCGGGGACCCCGGGGGTTTTGAGCCCCAGCATTTT. This translates into CASSGDPGGFEPQHF.

J is TRBJ1-5 and V is TRBV4-2; 10 positions agree with TRBD1. The length of the CDR3 is 16 residues. V was pared by 5 bases and J by 4 bases, with 8 bases of the junction left unmatched. The germline CDR1 and CDR2 sequences are LGHNA and YNFKEQ. DNA of the CDR3: TGTGCCAGCAGCGCACACGGGACAGGGGATAATCAGCCCCAGCATTTT. Protein product: CASSAHGTGDNQPQHF.

V and J are TRBV10-3 and TRBJ2-3; D uncertain. The CDR3 spans 13 residues. Germline assignment: CDR1 ENHRY and CDR2 SYGVKD. V shed 3 bases and J shed 4 bases, with 8 bases lying between them. In nucleotides, the CDR3 is TGTGCCATCAGTGATGCTTACTCAGATACGCAGTATTTT. Its protein is CAISDAYSDTQYF.

This chain links TRBV18 with TRBJ2-7; D is perhaps TRBD2 (6 bases). Looked up from germline, CDR1 is KGHSH and CDR2 is LQKENI. V lost 8 bases, J lost 2 bases, and 13 bases lay in between. The CDR3 sequence is 13 residues long. DNA of the CDR3: TGTGCCAGCCAACGGGAGCTAACCTACGAGCAGTACTTC. This codes for CASQRELTYEQYF.

The V gene is TRBV21-1, the J gene TRBJ2-2; TRBD2 is taken as the D call from the table, unchecked against the DNA. TRBV21-1 corresponds to a pseudogene. The CDR3 runs 16 residues. CDR3 region: CASSKKIQGGTGELFF. The CDR3 DNA sequence: TGTGCCAGCAGCAAAAAGATCCAGGGAGGCACCGGGGAGCTGTTTTTT.

Concerning this clone: The same CDR3 also results from other DNA sequences found in this sample. This chain joins TRBV28 and TRBJ2-7; 11 positions match TRBD1. CDR1 and CDR2 from the germline V gene are MDHEN and SYDVKM. The V segment lost 4 bases and the J segment 2 bases; nucleotides outside the gene matches: 4. This CDR3 has 15 amino acids. CDR3 sequence: CASSSPGQGAYEQYF. CDR3 coding DNA: TGTGCCAGCAGTTCACCGGGACAGGGGGCCTACGAGCAGTACTTC. The full variable domain, rest sourced from reference TRBV28 and TRBJ2-7, is DVKVTQSSRYLVKRTGEKVFLECVQDMDHENMFWYRQDPGLGLRLIYFSYDVKMKEKGDIPEGYSVSREKKERFSLILESASTNQTSMYLCASSSPGQGAYEQYFGPGTRLTVT.

The chain carries TRBV27 and TRBJ2-5; D ambiguous. From germline, CDR1 is MNHEY and CDR2 SMNVEV (reference sequence). CDR3 length: 14 amino acids. V was pared by 5 bases and J by 2 bases, with 12 bases between. The CDR3 DNA sequence: TGTGCCAGCAGTCTCCTGGCGGAGCAAGAGACCCAGTACTTC. Its protein is CASSLLAEQETQYF.

A single count supports this clone. The rearrangement links TRBV6-1 to TRBJ2-7; TRBD1 aligns across 8 bases. V lost 6 bases, J lost 4 bases, and 8 bases stayed unmatched. This CDR3 has 14 residues. The V gene's germline CDR1 is MNHNS and CDR2 SASEGT. The CDR3 region has the DNA TGTGCCAGCAGGATGGACAGGGTAAGGTACGAGCAGTACTTC. This encodes CASRMDRVRYEQYF.